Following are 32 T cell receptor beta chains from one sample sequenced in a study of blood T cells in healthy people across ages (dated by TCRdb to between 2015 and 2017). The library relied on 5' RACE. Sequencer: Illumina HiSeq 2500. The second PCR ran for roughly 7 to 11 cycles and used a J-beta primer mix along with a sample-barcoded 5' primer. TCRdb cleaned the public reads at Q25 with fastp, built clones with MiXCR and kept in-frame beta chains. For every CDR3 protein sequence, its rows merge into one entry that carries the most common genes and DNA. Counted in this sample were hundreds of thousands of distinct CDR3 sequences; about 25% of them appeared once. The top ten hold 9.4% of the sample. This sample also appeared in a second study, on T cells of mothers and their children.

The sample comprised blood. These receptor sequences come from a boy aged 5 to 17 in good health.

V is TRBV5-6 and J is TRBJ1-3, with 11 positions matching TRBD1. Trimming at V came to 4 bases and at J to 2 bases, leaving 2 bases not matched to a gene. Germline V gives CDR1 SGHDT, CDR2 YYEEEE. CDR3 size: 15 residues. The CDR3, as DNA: TGTGCCAGCAGCGCGGGACAGGGGGCTGGAAACACCATATATTTT. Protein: CASSAGQGAGNTIYF.

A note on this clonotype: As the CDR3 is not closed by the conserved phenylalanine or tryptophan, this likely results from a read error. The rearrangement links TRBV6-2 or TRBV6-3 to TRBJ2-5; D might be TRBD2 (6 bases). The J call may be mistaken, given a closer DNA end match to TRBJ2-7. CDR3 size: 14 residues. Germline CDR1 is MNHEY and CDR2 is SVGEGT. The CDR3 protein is CATGGSSLSYEQYL. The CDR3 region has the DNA TGTGCCACCGGAGGGTCCAGTCTATCCTACGAGCAGTACTTG.

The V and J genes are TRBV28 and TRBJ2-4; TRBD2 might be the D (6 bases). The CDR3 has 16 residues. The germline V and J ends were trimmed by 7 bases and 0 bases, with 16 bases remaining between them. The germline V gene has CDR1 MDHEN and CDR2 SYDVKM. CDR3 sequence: CASKATGEVAKNIQYF. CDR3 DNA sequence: TGTGCCAGCAAGGCGACCGGGGAGGTAGCCAAAAACATTCAGTACTTC.

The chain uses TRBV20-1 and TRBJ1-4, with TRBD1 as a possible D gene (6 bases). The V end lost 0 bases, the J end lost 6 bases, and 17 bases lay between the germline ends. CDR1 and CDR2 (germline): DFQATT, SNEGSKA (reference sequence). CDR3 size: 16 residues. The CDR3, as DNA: TGCAGTGCTAGAGATATCTTAGGGGGTGGTTATGAAAAACTGTTTTTT. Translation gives CSARDILGGGYEKLFF.

The chain's CDR3 is CASSSQSTVEGETQYF. CDR3 bases: TGTGCCAGCAGCTCCCAATCGACAGTTGAGGGGGAGACCCAGTACTTC. The chain joins TRBV9 to TRBJ2-5, with D tentatively TRBD1 or TRBD2 (5 bases each). Germline V gene data show CDR1 as SGDLS and CDR2 as YYNGEE. This CDR3 is 16 amino acids long. V was trimmed by 4 bases and J by 5 bases, leaving 21 bases between them.

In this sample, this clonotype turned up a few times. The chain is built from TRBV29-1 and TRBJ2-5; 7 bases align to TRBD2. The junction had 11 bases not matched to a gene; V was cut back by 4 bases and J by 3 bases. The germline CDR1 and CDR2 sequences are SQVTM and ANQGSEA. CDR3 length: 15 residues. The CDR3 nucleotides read TGCAGCGTTGTACCCGCGGGAGTTTACAAAGAGACCCAGTACTTC. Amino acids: CSVVPAGVYKETQYF.

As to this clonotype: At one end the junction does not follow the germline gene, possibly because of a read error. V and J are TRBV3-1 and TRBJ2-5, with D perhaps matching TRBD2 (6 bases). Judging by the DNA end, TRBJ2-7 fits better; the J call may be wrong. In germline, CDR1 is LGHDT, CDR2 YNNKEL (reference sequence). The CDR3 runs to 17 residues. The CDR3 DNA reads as TGTGCCAACAGCCAAGACCCGCGGGGTCCCAGCTCCTACGAGCAGTACTTC. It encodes CANSQDPRGPSSYEQYF.

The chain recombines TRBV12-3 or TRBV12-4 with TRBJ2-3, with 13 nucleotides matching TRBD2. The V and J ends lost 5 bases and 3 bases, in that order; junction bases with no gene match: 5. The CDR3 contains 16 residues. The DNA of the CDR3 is TGTGCCAGCAGTCCGGGACTAGCGGGATGGACAGATACGCAGTATTTT. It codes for CASSPGLAGWTDTQYF.

In DNA form, the CDR3 reads TGCGCCAGCAGCCAAGAGTCTTGGGCTGAAGCTTTCTTT. This encodes CASSQESWAEAFF. The chain links TRBV4-1 to TRBJ1-1; D is ambiguous. V shed 0 bases and J shed 6 bases, with 8 bases lying between them. Germline CDR1 and CDR2: MGHRA and YSYEKL. This CDR3 is 13 amino acids long.

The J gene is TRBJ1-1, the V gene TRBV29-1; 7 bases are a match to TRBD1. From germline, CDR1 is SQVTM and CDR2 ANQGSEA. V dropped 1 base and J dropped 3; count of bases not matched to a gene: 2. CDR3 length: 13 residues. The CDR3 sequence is CSVEAGGDTEAFF. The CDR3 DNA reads TGCAGCGTTGAAGCAGGGGGGGACACTGAAGCTTTCTTT.

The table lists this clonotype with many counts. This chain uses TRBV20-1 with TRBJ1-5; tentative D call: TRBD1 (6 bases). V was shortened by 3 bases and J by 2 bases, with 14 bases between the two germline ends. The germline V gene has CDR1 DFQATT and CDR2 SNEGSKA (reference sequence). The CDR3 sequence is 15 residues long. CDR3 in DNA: TGCAGTGCTAGCCGTACTTACAGGGGCAATCAGCCCCAGCATTTT. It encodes CSASRTYRGNQPQHF.

The CDR3 DNA follows: TGTGCCAGCAGTTTACACCAGGGTCGTAATGAAAAACTGTTTTTT. This codes for CASSLHQGRNEKLFF. The V gene is TRBV27, the J gene TRBJ1-4; tentative D call: TRBD1 (5 bases). Trimming stripped 2 bases from V and 4 bases from J, with 11 bases between. This CDR3 is built from 15 residues. Germline V gene data show CDR1 as MNHEY and CDR2 as SMNVEV (reference sequence).

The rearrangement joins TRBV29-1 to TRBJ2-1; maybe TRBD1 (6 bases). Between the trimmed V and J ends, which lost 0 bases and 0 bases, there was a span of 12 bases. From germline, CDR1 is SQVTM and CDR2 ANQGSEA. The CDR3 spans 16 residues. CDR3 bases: TGCAGCGTTGAAGATCTGGACAGAACCTCCTACAATGAGCAGTTCTTC. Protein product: CSVEDLDRTSYNEQFF.

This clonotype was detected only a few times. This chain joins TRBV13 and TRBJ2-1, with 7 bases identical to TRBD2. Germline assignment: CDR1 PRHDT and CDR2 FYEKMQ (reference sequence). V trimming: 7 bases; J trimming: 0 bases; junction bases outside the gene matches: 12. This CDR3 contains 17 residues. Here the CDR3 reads CASIRLAVLSSYNEQFF. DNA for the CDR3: TGTGCCAGCATAAGGCTAGCGGTCTTGAGCTCCTACAATGAGCAGTTCTTC. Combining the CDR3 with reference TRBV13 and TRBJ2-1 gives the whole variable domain AAGVIQSPRHLIKEKRETATLKCYPIPRHDTVYWYQQGPGQDPQFLISFYEKMQSDKGSIPDRFSAQQFSDYHSELNMSSLELGDSALYFCASIRLAVLSSYNEQFFGPGTRLTVL.

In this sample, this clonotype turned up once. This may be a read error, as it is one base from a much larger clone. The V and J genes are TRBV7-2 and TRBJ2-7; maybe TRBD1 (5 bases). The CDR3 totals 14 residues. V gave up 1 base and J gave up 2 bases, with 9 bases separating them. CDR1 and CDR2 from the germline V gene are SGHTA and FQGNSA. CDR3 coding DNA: TGTGCCAGCAGCTTAGAAGGGGATGCCTACGAGCAGTACTTC. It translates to CASSLEGDAYEQYF. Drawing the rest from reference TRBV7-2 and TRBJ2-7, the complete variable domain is GAGVSQSPSNKVTEKGKDVELRCDPISGHTALYWYRQSLGQGLEFLIYFQGNSAPDKSGLPSDRFSAERTGGSVSTLTIQRTQQEDSAVYLCASSLEGDAYEQYFGPGTRLTVT.

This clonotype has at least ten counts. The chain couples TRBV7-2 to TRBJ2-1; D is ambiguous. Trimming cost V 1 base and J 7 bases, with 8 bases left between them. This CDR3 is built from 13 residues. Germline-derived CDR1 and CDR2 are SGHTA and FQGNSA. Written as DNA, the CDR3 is TGTGCCAGCAGCTTAGAGCCTGGGAATGAGCAGTTCTTC. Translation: CASSLEPGNEQFF.

DNA for the CDR3: TGTGCCAGCAGCTTTGCGGGGGGGGCCGTGGTTGAGCAGTTCTTC. This sequence encodes CASSFAGGAVVEQFF. The gene calls are TRBV7-9 and TRBJ2-1, with TRBD2 identical over 9 bases. J gave up 9 bases and V 3 bases, and 9 bases lay outside the gene matches. CDR3 length equals 15 residues. The germline V gene encodes CDR1 SEHNR and CDR2 FQNEAQ (reference sequence). Combining the CDR3 with reference TRBV7-9 and TRBJ2-1 gives the whole variable domain DTGVSQNPRHKITKRGQNVTFRCDPISEHNRLYWYRQTLGQGPEFLTYFQNEAQLEKSRLLSDRFSAERPKGSFSTLEIQRTEQGDSAMYLCASSFAGGAVVEQFFGPGTRLTVL.

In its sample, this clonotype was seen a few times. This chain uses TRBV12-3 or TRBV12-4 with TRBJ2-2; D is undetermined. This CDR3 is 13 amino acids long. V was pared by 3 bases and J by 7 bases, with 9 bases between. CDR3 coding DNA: TGTGCCAGCAGTTTGAAACAGAACGGGGAGCTGTTTTTT. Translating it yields CASSLKQNGELFF.

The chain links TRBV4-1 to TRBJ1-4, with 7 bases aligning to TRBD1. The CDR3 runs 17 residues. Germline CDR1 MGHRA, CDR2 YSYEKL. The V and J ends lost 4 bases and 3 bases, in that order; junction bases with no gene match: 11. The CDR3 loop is CASSPGERGRPNEKLFF. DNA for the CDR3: TGCGCCAGCAGCCCCGGGGAAAGGGGGCGCCCTAATGAAAAACTGTTTTTT.

CDR3 nucleotides: TGCAGCCCTAAAGGATACGACAATGAGCAGTTCTTC. It codes for CSPKGYDNEQFF. V is TRBV29-1 and J is TRBJ2-1; no firm D call. This CDR3 region has 12 residues. Germline V CDR1 and CDR2: SQVTM, ANQGSEA. V was pared by 8 bases and J by 5 bases, with 13 bases between.

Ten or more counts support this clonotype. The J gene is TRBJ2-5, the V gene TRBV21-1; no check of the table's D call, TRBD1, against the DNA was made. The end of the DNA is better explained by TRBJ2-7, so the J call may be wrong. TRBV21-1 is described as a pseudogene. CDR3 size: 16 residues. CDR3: CAMVESPEKYPYEQYF. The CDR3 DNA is TGTGCCATGGTGGAAAGCCCTGAAAAATACCCCTACGAGCAGTACTTC.

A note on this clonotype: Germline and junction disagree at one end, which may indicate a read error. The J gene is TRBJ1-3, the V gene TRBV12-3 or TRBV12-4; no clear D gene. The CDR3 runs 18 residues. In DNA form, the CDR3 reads TGTGCCAGCAGTTTAGGAACCATTGGACCCTGGACTGGGAACACCATATATTTT. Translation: CASSLGTIGPWTGNTIYF.

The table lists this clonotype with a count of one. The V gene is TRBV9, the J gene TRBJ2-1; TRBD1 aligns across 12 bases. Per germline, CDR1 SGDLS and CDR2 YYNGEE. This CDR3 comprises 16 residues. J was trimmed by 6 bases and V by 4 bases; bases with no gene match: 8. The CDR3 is CASSPGSGQGANEQFF. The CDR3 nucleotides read TGTGCCAGCAGCCCCGGTTCGGGACAGGGGGCCAATGAGCAGTTCTTC.

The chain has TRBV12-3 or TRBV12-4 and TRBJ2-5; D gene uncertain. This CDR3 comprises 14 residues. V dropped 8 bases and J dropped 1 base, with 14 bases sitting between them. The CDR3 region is CASRPPDSQETQYF. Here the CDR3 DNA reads TGTGCCAGCCGACCACCAGACTCCCAAGAGACCCAGTACTTC.

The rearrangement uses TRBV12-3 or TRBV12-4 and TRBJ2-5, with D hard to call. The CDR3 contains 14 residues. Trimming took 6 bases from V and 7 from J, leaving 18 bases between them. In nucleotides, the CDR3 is TGTGCCAGCAGACCTTTGGAATCTGGTGGGACCCAGTACTTC. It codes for CASRPLESGGTQYF.

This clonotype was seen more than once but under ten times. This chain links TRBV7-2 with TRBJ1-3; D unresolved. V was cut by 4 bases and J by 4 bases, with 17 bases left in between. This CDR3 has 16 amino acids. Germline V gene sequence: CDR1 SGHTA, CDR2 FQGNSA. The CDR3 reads CASSSTPPVTGNTIYF. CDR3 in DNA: TGTGCCAGCAGCTCCACTCCGCCGGTTACAGGAAACACCATATATTTT.

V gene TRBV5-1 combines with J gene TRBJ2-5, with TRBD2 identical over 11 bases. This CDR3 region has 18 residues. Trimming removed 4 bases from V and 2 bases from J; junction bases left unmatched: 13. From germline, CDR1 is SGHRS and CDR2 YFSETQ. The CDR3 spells CASSPLSRTSGPQETQYF. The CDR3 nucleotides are TGCGCCAGCAGCCCGCTTTCGAGGACTAGCGGGCCGCAAGAGACCCAGTACTTC.

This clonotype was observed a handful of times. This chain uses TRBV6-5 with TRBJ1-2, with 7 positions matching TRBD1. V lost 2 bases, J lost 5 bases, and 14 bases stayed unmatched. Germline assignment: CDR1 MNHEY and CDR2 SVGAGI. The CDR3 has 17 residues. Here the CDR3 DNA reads TGTGCCAGCAGTTACGAAGCCGGGACAGCGTTGATGTATGGCTACACCTTC. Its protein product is CASSYEAGTALMYGYTF.

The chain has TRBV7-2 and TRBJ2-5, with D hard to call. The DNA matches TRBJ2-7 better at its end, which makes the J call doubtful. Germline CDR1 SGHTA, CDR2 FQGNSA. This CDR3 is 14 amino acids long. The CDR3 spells CASSLHARTYEQYF. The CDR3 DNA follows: TGTGCCAGCAGCTTACACGCTAGGACCTACGAGCAGTACTTC.

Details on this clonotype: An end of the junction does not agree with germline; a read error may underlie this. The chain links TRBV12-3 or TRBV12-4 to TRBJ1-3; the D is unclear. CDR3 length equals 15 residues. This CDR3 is CASTLGLGTGNTTYF. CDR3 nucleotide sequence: TGTGCCAGCACCCTTGGGTTGGGCACTGGAAACACCACATATTTT.

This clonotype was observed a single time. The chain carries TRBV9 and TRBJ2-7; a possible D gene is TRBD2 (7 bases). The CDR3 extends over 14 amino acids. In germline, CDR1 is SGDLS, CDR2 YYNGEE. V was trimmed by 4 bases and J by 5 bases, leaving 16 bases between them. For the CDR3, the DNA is TGTGCCAGCAGCCTCAGAGGGGGGGACGACGAGCAGTACTTC. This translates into CASSLRGGDDEQYF.

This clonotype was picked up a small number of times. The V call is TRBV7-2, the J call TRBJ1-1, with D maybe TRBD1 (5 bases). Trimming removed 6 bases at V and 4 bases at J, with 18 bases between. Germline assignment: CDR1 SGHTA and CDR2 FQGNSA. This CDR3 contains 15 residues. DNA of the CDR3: TGTGCCAGCAGTTCCACCAGCAGGGCGCGCACTGAAGCTTTCTTT. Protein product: CASSSTSRARTEAFF.